This record concerns one TCR beta chain sequence. Its antigen target is currently unknown. Base qualities are not recorded, but no much larger clone differs from it by a single base. The data stem from a study of cytomegalovirus exposure and HLA in healthy donors listed by TCRdb under 2017. As for the study more broadly: According to an earlier analysis of a few hundred of the donors, about 179 million T cells yielded 120 million or so unique TCR beta sequences and around 300 Gb of sequence data. Approximately 310 gigabases of sequencing data and 78 million or so unique TCR sequences were included in an early release covering around 650 HLA-typed donors. The genetic ancestry cluster associated with self-reported Caucasian donors included 81% of the 398 genotyped donors. The study aimed to test whether cataloging public T cell receptors could reveal signatures of past pathogen exposure. The study profiled the T cell repertoires of 500 to 800 subjects by immunosequencing and related them to cytomegalovirus serostatus. A separate validation cohort of over 95 different subjects was used in addition to the roughly 670-subject first cohort. The study combined high-throughput TCR immunosequencing, statistical association of individual TCRs with disease status, and machine learning to predict cytomegalovirus infection status. In a later analysis, previously published TCR beta repertoires from fewer than 750 donors were re-analyzed and high-resolution HLA genotyping was added so that TCR occurrence patterns could be studied. In the later analysis, no new phenotypic data were used to find candidate immune exposures; instead, reliance was placed on TCR beta sequences and their occurrence across donors. In an earlier analysis of 550 to 700 of the donors, high-throughput TCR beta sequencing was used to judge whether each TCR beta V gene segment behaved as functional or pseudogenic. Alongside the repertoire data, information on donor age, sex, ethnicity and CMV serostatus was compiled. In a later genetic analysis, genome-wide SNP genotypes for about 60% of the 666 donors were used, and that subset was treated as a discovery cohort. Every repertoire in the discovery cohort had been generated on one and the same sequencing platform. Both class I and class II loci were covered by HLA typing, at four-digit resolution. The number of typed donors differed by locus: about 620-640 for A, B, C, DRB1 and DQB1; approximately 540 for DQA1; fewer than 610 for DPA1; and about 450 for DPB1. Roughly 5 DR-DQ haplotypes were handled as single units for association and clustering because linkage in the cohort was strong. On average, 235,054 unique TCR beta nucleotide sequences were sequenced per donor among some 420 genotyped donors of the cohort, with roughly a sixth of those sequences being non-productive. The study at large found these results: A total of fewer than 200 TCR beta chains were listed by the study as associated with cytomegalovirus. A later analysis found that HLA-associated TCR beta chains were more clonally expanded and had lower generation probabilities than equally common non-associated chains. Across donors, most TCR sequences were observed very rarely, whereas some public TCRs were present in many individuals. In this cohort, only TCR beta chains were sequenced, and detectable features were limited by the absence of alpha or paired-chain data. The classifier was reported to diagnose cytomegalovirus status with high specificity and sensitivity in both the original cohort and the validation cohort. The authors suggested that the approach could potentially be extended to other disease states and immunological phenotypes. Presence/absence analyses assumed roughly uniform sequencing depth across donors, an assumption that may not hold. In vitro tests confirmed that a few of the cytomegalovirus-associated TCR beta chains recognize cytomegalovirus antigens. A further reported finding was that TCR beta sequences accurately predicted the HLA-A and HLA-B alleles for most subjects in the first cohort. Because counts were too low, 15 to 20 rarely observed V segments, including chromosome 9 orphons, were excluded from the earlier analysis of fewer than 650 of the donors. In a later analysis, 16,951 TCR beta sequences were associated with specific HLA alleles at a false discovery rate of 0.05. An association between a missense DCLRE1C variant and V-gene and J-gene trimming of TCR beta chains was found in a later genetic analysis and replicated in an independent cohort. A group of highly shared sequence variants was considered likely to be a technical artifact of the sequencing pipeline. In an earlier analysis of around 500 of the donors, most TCR beta V segments appeared in productive rearrangements about 90% or about 30% of the time, broadly matching IMGT annotations. When HLA alleles, especially DR and DQ, strongly co-occurred, TCR associations were difficult to assign to individual alleles. A later analysis reported that several top co-occurrence clusters appeared linked to parvovirus B19, influenza, CMV and Epstein-Barr virus. Compared with the approximately 670-donor mean, donors in an Asian-associated ancestry cluster had fewer N-insertions in productive TCRs, according to a later genetic analysis. According to a later analysis, TCR association rates differed among HLA loci, with DRB1 alleles showing the most associated TCRs and HLA-C alleles showing the fewest. Correlated functional status among segregating V segments might reflect linkage disequilibrium, but an unknown experimental factor could not be ruled out. The 87-base-pair reads could not distinguish some IMGT-functional V segments, including TRBV6-2 and TRBV6-3, so those segments were excluded. Because some donors lacked HLA typing at each locus, the association tests relied only on the typed subset. A later analysis found that most CMV-associated TCR beta chains appeared HLA-restricted, with HLA associations seemingly driven largely by CMV exposure. For the cohort, immune exposure information was limited to CMV serostatus.

In total, around 600 healthy bone marrow donors made up the cohort. At the time of sampling, every cohort member was nominally healthy, though immune exposures that went unrecorded were likely present. The donor tested CMV seropositive, placing the donor among the roughly 300 seropositive members of the cohort. A peripheral blood sample was collected from each donor, and TCR beta sequencing was performed on peripheral blood mononuclear cells. Genomic DNA was extracted from the blood cell samples with the Qiagen DNeasy Blood Extraction Kit. Reading from cysteine to phenylalanine, the CDR3 counts 11 amino acids. Only CDR3 DNA remains: 33 bases, in frame from the first base. The V and J ends are trimmed by 6 bases and 6 bases, leaving 8 bases between them. Via the germline V gene, CDR1 is MNHNS and CDR2 SASEGT. Receptors were amplified or captured by the immunoSEQ multiplex PCR assay. For the multiplex PCR, a mixture combining 60 forward primers for TCR Vbeta segments and 13 reverse primers for TCR Jbeta segments was used. The CDR3 region of rearranged TCR beta genes was amplified from genomic DNA by a multiplex PCR assay. On the Illumina HiSeq System, the amplified TCR beta libraries were sequenced as 87-base-pair reads. The paper's data handling went like this. In a later analysis, about 80 million unique TCR beta chains were counted across the 500 to 700 repertoires, and roughly 10 million of these chains were shared by at least two donors. Raw reads were error-corrected and collapsed into unique sequences with a nearest-neighbor algorithm that merged closely related sequences to remove PCR and sequencing errors. CDR3 sequences were aligned to IMGT reference sequences to assign V, D and J gene segments. For a sequence to be retained, a match of at least six nucleotides to both a V gene segment and a J gene segment was required. Rearrangements were called productive when the CDR3 lacked stop codons and stayed in frame with V and J; all others were non-productive. Following IMGT convention, CDR3 was defined as the stretch from the second conserved V-encoded cysteine to the conserved J-encoded phenylalanine. The earlier analysis of roughly 590 of the donors excluded any sequence lacking an unambiguous match to a single V gene segment. In an earlier analysis of 450 to 700 of the donors, V segments were called functional above 56.7% productive rearrangements and were called segregating when the between-donor standard deviation exceeded 5%. A statistical classification framework was built for diagnosing cytomegalovirus status from the catalog of TCR beta chain sequences. In a later analysis, V and J genes were assigned by comparing TCR nucleotide sequences against IMGT/GENE-DB human TR gene sequences. A later analysis assigned CDR3 sequences and most-parsimonious VDJ recombination scenarios with the TCRdist pipeline. In a later analysis, each TCR beta chain was defined by its CDR3 amino acid sequence together with its V-gene family, and reads lacking a unique V-gene family were excluded. To address suspected cross-contamination and a sequencing artifact, a later analysis removed around 600 highly shared, low-generation-probability nucleotide sequences. A later analysis calculated a clonal expansion index for each public chain from normalized within-repertoire ranks of inferred template counts. Generation probabilities in a later analysis came from a VDJ recombination model fitted to out-of-frame rearrangements, and those results were checked against IGoR. In a later analysis, hypergeometric tests were used to score TCR-TCR, TCR-HLA and TCR-CMV co-occurrence, with a repertoire-size bias correction applied to TCR pairs. To estimate false discovery rates, a later analysis permuted the HLA or CMV assignments 20 times. A later analysis grouped co-occurring TCRs with DBSCAN, adding TCRdist sequence similarity when clustering within HLA-allele-positive subsets. Co-occurrence clustering excluded repertoires with fewer than 30,000 or more than 120,000 public chains, plus five with anomalous nucleotide sharing. TCRdb mirrors the immuneACCESS table, restricted to in-frame sequences. Some clones are absent from its copies; in checked studies, under half trace to an unresolved V gene, and the reason for the others is unknown. V, J and clone size derive from that table, while D and trimming were established from the DNA sequence. This sample lists around 130,000 clones; roughly 74% were detected once. 6% to 8% of the sample lies in the top ten.

In this chain, TRBV6-1 is recombined with TRBJ1-2, with no reliable assignment of the D segment. The source is a man aged 35 to 55 in good health and CMV-seropositive. The sample taken for sequencing was PBMCs. DNA sequence: TGTGCCAGCAGACCCCCGGATGGCTACACCTTC. This encodes CASRPPDGYTF.